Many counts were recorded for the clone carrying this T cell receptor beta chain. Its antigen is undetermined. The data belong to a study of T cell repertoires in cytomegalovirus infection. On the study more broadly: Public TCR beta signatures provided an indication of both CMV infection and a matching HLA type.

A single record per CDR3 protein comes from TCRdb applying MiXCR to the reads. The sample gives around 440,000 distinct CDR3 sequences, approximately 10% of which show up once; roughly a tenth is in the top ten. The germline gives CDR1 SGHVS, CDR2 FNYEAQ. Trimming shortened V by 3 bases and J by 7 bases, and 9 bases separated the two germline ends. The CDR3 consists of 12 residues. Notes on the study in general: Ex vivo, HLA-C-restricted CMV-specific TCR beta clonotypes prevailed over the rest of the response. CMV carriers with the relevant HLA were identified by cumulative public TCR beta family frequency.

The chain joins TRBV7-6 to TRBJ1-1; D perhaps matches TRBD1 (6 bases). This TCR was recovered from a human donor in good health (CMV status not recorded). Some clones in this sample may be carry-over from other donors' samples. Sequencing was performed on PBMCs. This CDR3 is CASSLTGDEAFF. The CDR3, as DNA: TGTGCCAGCAGCTTGACAGGAGATGAAGCTTTCTTT.